This TCR beta chain derives from a study of CXCR3-negative and CXCR3-positive naive CD8 T cells. As regards this clonotype: What it binds is unknown.

CDR1 is SGHVS and CDR2 is FNYEAQ in the germline V gene. The CDR3 length is 16 residues. The study, taken as a whole, reports: Naive cells positive for CXCR3 carried more hydrophobic TRB CDR3s than CXCR3-negative ones. Naive CXCR3-negative and CXCR3-positive cells had similar TRBV-TRBJ usage; memory differed. Both naive subsets carried similar amounts of surface CD5, so TCR strength was inferred from TRB CDR3 properties. The study found comparably high diversity in both naive subsets and much lower diversity in memory CD8+ cells.

The libraries of TRB cDNA were constructed through 5' RACE using UMI labels. TCRdb reanalyzed the 5' RACE reads, giving one entry per CDR3 protein sequence and no DNA. The sample features roughly 55,000 distinct CDR3 sequences, with over 0.45% in its top ten. The chain recombines TRBV7-6 with TRBJ1-2. The specimen sequenced was naive CXCR3+ CD8+ T cells from blood. As for subset: CD45RO-CCR7+CD27+CD95- naive CD8+ T cells expressing CXCR3 (TNR3+). The sequence was obtained from a human donor in good health. Some clones in this sample may be carry-over from other donors' samples. The CDR3 sequence: CASSPDGGSQYYGYTF.